Below, one TCR beta chain is given with its context. The antigen is unknown. The data derive from a study of human T cells and chemical hapten exposure. Study-level results: TCRs whose frequency exceeded 1 in 1000 remained the same following DPC sensitization.

Per the study methods: Per-sample TCR counts ranged from about 20,000 to 750,000, median 95,638. Using its own MiXCR run on the 5' RACE reads, TCRdb lists one record per CDR3 protein. The V and J calls follow TCRdb's processing rather than the paper's. The table records approximately 80,000 distinct CDR3 sequences, 15% of them present only once. The CDR3 is 17 amino acids. V was clipped by 3 bases and J by 2 bases; unmatched bases: 10. Germline V gene sequence: CDR1 SGHVS, CDR2 FQNEAQ. The authors extracted total RNA from unfractionated whole blood. The sequence derives from a female donor in good health. The chain joins TRBV7-8 to TRBJ1-1, with 9 bases identical to TRBD1. In DNA, the CDR3 is TGTGCCAGCAGCTTTCCACCGGGACAGGGACGAAACACTGAAGCTTTCTTT. It codes for CASSFPPGQGRNTEAFF.